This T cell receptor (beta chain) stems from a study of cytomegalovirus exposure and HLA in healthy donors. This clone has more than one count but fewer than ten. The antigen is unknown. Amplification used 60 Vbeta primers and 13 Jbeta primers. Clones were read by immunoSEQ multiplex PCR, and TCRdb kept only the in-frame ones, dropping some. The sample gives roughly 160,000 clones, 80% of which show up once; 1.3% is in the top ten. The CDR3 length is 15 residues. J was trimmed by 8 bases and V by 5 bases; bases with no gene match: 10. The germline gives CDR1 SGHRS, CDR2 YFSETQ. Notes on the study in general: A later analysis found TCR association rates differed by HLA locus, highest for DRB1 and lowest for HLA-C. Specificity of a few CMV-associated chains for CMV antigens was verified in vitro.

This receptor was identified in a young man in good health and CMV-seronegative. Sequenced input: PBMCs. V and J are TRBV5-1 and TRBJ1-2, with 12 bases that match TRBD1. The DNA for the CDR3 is TGCGCCAGCAGGGGACAGGGGGCGCCCCTTGGCGGCTACACCTTC. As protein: CASRGQGAPLGGYTF.